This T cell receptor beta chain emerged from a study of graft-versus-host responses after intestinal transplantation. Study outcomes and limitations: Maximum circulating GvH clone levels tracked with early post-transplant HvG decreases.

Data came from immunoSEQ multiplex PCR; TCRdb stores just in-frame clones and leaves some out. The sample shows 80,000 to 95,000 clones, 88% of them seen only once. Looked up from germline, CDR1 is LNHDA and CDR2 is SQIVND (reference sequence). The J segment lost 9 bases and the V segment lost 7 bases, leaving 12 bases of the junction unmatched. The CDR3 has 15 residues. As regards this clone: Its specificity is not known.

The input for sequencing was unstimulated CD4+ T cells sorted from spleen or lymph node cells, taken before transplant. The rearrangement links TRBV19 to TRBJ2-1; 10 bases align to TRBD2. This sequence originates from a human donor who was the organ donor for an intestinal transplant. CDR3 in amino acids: CASNPSGTSVTEQFF. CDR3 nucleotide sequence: TGTGCCAGTAACCCGAGTGGGACTAGCGTCACTGAGCAGTTCTTC. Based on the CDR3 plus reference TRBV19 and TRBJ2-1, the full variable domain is DGGITQSPKYLFRKEGQNVTLSCEQNLNHDAMYWYRQDPGQGLRLIYYSQIVNDFQKGDIAEGYSVSREKKESFPLTVTSAQKNPTAFYLCASNPSGTSVTEQFFGPGTRLTVL.